A selection of T cell receptor beta chains follows, all from one sample in a study of T cells in Graves' hyperthyroidism and ophthalmopathy. TCRdb processed the multiplex PCR reads anew with MiXCR; each CDR3 protein has one entry. The table shows some 360,000 distinct CDR3 sequences, with 18% occurring only once. The sequenced material came from blood. These receptors were taken from a middle-aged woman with Graves' ophthalmopathy. Both conserved end residues are part of each CDR3. The order of the fields is J gene, clone size, V gene, D gene, CDR3 DNA, CDR3 protein. The D gene is left open where the match is weak. A row's size may be missing; if present it is once, few, many or a size class.

TRBJ2-5,few,TRBV11-2,-,TGTGCCAGCAGCTTCGGGCTAGCGTCGGAGACCCAGTACTTC,CASSFGLASETQYF
TRBJ1-1,many,TRBV6-5,-,TGTGCCAGCGGTTACAGGGAAACAACTGAAGCTTTCTTT,CASGYRETTEAFF
TRBJ1-5,many,TRBV27,-,TGTGCCAGCAGTTCGAACCCGAATCAGCCCCAGCATTTT,CASSSNPNQPQHF
TRBJ2-7,-,TRBV6-1,TRBD1,TGTGCCAGCAGCTCGAAATGGGACAGGGGCGTTTACGAGCAGTACTTC,CASSSKWDRGVYEQYF
TRBJ1-1,many,TRBV2,-,TGTGCCAGCGGGGGGATGAACACTGAAGCTTTCTTT,CASGGMNTEAFF
TRBJ2-5,-,TRBV2,-,TGTGCCAGCGGGCAGGGGATGAAAGAGACCCAGTACTTC,CASGQGMKETQYF
TRBJ2-7,many,TRBV6-1,-,TGTGCCACTGAGGGGGATCTTTCCTACGAGCAGTACTTC,CATEGDLSYEQYF
TRBJ1-1,-,TRBV5-1,-,TGCGCCAGCAGCTTGGGTGGGGCCTCGAACACTGAAGCTTTCTTT,CASSLGGASNTEAFF
TRBJ1-1,few,TRBV29-1,-,TGCAGCGTTTCATCGACATCAAACACTGAAGCTTTCTTT,CSVSSTSNTEAFF
TRBJ1-2,few,TRBV19,-,TGTGCCAGTAGTGTGGACAGCCACTATGGCTACACCTTC,CASSVDSHYGYTF
TRBJ2-7,many,TRBV11-2,TRBD2,TGTGCCAGCAGCCCGCCCCCCAGCGGGAGGGCCGGAACCTACGAGCAGTACTTC,CASSPPPSGRAGTYEQYF
TRBJ2-7,many,TRBV7-8,-,TGTGCCAGCAGCTTAATCGGGGGCTACGAGCAGTACTTC,CASSLIGGYEQYF
TRBJ2-7,many,TRBV20-1,-,TGCAGTGCTAGGGGCCCAAGGGAATACGAGCAGTACTTC,CSARGPREYEQYF
TRBJ1-1,many,TRBV11-2,-,TGTGCCAGCAGCCATTCCAGGGGAATAAACACTGAAGCTTTCTTT,CASSHSRGINTEAFF
TRBJ2-5,-,TRBV12-3/TRBV12-4,-,TGTGCCAGCAGTTTGGCGTCCGTCATCCTCCCCGGGAAGACCCAGTACTTC,CASSLASVILPGKTQYF
TRBJ2-5,many,TRBV7-2,-,TGTGCCAGCAGCCGCTTTCGGACAGAACGCGAGACCCAGTACTTC,CASSRFRTERETQYF
TRBJ1-1,many,TRBV5-1,-,TGCGCCTCCCGGGGGCTCAGCCCTGAAGCTTTCTTT,CASRGLSPEAFF